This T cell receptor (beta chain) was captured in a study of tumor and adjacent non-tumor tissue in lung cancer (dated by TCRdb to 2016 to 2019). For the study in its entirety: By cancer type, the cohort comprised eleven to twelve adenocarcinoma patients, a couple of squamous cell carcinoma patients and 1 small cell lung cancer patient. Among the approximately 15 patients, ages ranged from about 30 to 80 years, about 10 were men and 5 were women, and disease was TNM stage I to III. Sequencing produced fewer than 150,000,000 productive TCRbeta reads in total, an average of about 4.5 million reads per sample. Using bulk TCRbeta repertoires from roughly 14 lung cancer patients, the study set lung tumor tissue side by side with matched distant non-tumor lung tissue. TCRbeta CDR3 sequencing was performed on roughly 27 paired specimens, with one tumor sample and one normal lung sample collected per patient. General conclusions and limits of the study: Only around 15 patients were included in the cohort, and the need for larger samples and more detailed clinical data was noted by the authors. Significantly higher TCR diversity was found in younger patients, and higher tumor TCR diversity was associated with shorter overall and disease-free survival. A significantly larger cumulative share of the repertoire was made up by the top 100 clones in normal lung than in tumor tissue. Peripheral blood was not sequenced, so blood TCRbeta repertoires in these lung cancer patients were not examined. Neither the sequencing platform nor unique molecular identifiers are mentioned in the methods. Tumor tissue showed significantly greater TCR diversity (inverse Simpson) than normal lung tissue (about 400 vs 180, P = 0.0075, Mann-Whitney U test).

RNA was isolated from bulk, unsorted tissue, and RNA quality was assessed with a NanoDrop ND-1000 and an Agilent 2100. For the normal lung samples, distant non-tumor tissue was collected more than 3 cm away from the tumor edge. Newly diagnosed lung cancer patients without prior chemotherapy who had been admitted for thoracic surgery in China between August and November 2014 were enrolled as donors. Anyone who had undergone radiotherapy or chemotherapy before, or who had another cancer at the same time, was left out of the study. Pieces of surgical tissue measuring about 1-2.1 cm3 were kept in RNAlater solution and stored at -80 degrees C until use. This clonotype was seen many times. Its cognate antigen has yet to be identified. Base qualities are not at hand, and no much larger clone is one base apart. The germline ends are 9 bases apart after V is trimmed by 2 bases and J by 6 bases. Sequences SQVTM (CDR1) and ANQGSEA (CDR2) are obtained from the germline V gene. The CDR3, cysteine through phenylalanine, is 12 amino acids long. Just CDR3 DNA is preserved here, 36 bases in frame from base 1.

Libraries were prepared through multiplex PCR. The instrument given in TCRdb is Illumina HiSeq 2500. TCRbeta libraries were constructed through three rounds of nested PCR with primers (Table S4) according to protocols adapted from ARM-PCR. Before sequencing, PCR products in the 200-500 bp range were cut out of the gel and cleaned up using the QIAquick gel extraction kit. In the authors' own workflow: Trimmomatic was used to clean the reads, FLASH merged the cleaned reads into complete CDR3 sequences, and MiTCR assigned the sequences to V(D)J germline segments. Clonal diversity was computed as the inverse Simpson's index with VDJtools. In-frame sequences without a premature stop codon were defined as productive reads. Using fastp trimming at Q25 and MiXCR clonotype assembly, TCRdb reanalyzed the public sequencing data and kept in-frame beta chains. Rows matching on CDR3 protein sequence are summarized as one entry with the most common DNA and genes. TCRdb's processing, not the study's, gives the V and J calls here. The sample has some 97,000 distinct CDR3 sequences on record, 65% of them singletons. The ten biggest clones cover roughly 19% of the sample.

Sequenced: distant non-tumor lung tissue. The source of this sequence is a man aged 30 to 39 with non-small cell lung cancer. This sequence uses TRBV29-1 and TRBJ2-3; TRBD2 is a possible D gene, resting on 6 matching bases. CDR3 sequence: CSVEWRVDTQYF. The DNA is TGCAGCGTTGAATGGAGGGTCGATACGCAGTATTTT.